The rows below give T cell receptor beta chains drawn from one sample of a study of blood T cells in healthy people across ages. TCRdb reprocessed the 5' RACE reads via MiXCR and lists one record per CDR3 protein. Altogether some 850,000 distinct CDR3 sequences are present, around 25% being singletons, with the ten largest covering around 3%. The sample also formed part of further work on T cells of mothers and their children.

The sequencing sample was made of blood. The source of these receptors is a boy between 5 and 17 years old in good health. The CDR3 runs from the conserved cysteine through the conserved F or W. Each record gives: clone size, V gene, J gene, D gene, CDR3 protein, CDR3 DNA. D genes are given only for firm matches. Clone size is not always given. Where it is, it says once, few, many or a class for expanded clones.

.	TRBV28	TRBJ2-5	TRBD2	CASSRLAGSQETQYF	TGTGCCAGCAGCCGACTAGCGGGGTCCCAAGAGACCCAGTACTTC
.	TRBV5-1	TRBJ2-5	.	CASSEKRRDYQETQYF	TGCGCCAGCAGCGAGAAGAGGAGGGATTATCAGGAGACCCAGTACTTC
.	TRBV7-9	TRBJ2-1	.	CASSPQRASYNEQFF	TGTGCCAGCAGCCCTCAGCGGGCATCCTACAATGAGCAGTTCTTC
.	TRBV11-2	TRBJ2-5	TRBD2	CASSSTSGGPETQYF	TGTGCCAGCAGCTCTACTAGCGGGGGTCCAGAGACCCAGTACTTC
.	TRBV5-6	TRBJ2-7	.	CASSLTRRRYEQYF	TGTGCCAGCAGCTTGACCAGGAGACGGTACGAGCAGTACTTC
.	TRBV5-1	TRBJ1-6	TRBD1	CASSLAGTGGNSPLHF	TGCGCCAGCAGCTTAGCGGGGACAGGGGGTAATTCACCCCTCCACTTT
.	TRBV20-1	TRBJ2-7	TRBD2	CSARGTSRSGREQYF	TGCAGTGCTAGGGGGACTAGCAGGAGTGGTCGCGAGCAGTACTTC
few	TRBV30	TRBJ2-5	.	CAWSVLRVPRETQYF	TGTGCCTGGAGTGTACTAAGGGTACCTCGGGAGACCCAGTACTTC
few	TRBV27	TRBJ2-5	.	CASSWGHLSTQYF	TGTGCCAGCAGTTGGGGACACCTTTCGACCCAGTACTTC
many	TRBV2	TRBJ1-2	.	CASRTDNYGYTF	TGTGCCAGCAGGACAGACAACTATGGCTACACCTTC
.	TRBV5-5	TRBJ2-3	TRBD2	CASSFRGLAGPTDTQYF	TGTGCCAGCAGCTTTCGGGGACTAGCGGGTCCCACAGATACGCAGTATTTT
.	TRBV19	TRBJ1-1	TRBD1	CASSFGQGDEAFF	TGTGCCAGTAGTTTCGGACAGGGAGACGAAGCTTTCTTT
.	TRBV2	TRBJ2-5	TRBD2	CATGLGEETQYF	TGTGCCACCGGACTAGGGGAGGAGACCCAGTACTTC
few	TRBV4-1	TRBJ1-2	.	CASSQDFGYGYTF	TGCGCCAGCAGCCAAGACTTTGGCTATGGCTACACCTTC
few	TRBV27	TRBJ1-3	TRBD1	CASSHLGTGAGNTIYF	TGTGCCAGCAGCCATTTGGGGACAGGGGCTGGAAACACCATATATTTT
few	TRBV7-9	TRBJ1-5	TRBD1	CASSLDRDWQPQHF	TGTGCCAGCAGCCTCGACAGGGATTGGCAGCCCCAGCATTTT
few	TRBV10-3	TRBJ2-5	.	CAIREADQETQYF	TGTGCCATCAGAGAGGCCGACCAAGAGACCCAGTACTTC
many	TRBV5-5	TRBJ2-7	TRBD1	CASSTPGTGDYEQYF	TGTGCCAGCAGCACCCCCGGGACAGGAGACTACGAGCAGTACTTC
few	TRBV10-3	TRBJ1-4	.	CAIGDSQDEKLFF	TGTGCCATCGGGGATAGCCAGGATGAAAAACTGTTTTTT
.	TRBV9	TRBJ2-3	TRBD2	CASSVGLEVDTQYF	TGTGCCAGCAGCGTTGGACTAGAGGTAGATACGCAGTATTTT
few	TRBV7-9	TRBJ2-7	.	CASSRGSGAPYEQYF	TGTGCCAGCAGCCGTGGATCGGGGGCCCCCTACGAGCAGTACTTC
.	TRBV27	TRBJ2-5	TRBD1	CASSSYQGAMGETQYF	TGTGCCAGCAGTTCTTACCAGGGGGCAATGGGAGAGACCCAGTACTTC
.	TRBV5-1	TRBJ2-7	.	CASSLEDTSYEQYF	TGCGCCAGCAGCTTGGAGGACACCAGTTACGAGCAGTACTTC
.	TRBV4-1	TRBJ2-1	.	CASSQETVLGDEQFF	TGCGCCAGCAGCCAAGAAACAGTACTCGGCGATGAGCAGTTCTTC
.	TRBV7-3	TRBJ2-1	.	CASSLNGAREQFF	TGTGCCAGCAGCTTAAATGGGGCCCGGGAGCAGTTCTTC
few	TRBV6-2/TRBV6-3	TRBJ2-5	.	CASSKLAETQYF	TGTGCCAGCAGTAAACTAGCTGAGACCCAGTACTTC
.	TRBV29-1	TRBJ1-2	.	CSAEPDTSGYTF	TGCAGCGCCGAACCAGACACGTCTGGCTACACCTTC
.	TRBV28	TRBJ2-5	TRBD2	CASTPGTSASETQYF	TGTGCCAGCACCCCCGGGACTAGCGCGTCGGAGACCCAGTACTTC
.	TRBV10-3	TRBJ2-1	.	CAISDLGSSYNEQFF	TGTGCCATCAGTGACTTGGGGAGCTCCTACAATGAGCAGTTCTTC
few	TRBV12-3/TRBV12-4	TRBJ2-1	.	CASTPLGAAGDEQFF	TGTGCCAGCACTCCGTTGGGGGCCGCCGGGGATGAGCAGTTCTTC
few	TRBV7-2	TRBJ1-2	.	CASSLFPDNYGYTF	TGTGCCAGCAGCTTATTTCCAGATAACTATGGCTACACCTTC
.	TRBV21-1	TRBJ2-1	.	CASSNLAGGLLSSYNEQFF	TGTGCCAGCAGCAACTTAGCGGGGGGGCTCCTGAGCTCCTACAATGAGCAGTTCTTC
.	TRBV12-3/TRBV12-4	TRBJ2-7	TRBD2	CASLGGDDPEAAYEQYF	TGTGCCAGCCTCGGGGGGGACGATCCTGAAGCGGCGTACGAGCAGTACTTC
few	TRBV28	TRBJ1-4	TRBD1	CASSPQGGQGSEKLFF	TGTGCCAGCAGTCCACAGGGGGGACAGGGTAGCGAAAAACTGTTTTTT
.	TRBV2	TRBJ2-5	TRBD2	CAIPREGGETQYF	TGTGCCATCCCGAGGGAGGGTGGAGAGACCCAGTACTTC
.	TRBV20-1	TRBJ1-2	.	CSARGGHNYGYTF	TGCAGTGCTAGAGGGGGACACAACTATGGCTACACCTTC
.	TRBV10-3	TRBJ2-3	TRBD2	CAISEPPGTSGGADTQYF	TGCGCCATCAGTGAGCCCCCCGGGACTAGCGGGGGGGCAGATACGCAGTATTTT
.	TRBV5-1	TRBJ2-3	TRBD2	CASSSRPASGGSFDTQYF	TGCGCCAGCAGCTCCCGCCCTGCTAGCGGGGGGAGTTTCGATACGCAGTATTTT
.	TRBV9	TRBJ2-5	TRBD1	CASSLRGTGAETQYF	TGTGCCAGCAGCCTGCGTGGGACAGGGGCTGAGACCCAGTACTTC
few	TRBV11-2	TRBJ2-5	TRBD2	CASRGLAGGPETQYF	TGTGCCAGCAGAGGACTAGCGGGGGGCCCCGAGACCCAGTACTTC
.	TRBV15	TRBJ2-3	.	CATSRDLPRQLVADTQYF	TGTGCCACCAGCAGAGATCTCCCAAGACAACTAGTCGCAGATACGCAGTATTTT
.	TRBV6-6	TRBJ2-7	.	CASSSRQVPSYEQYF	TGTGCCAGCAGCTCTAGACAGGTTCCCTCCTACGAGCAGTACTTC
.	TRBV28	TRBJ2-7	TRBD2	CASSRRLAGVHKQYF	TGTGCCAGCAGTCGTAGACTAGCGGGGGTCCACAAGCAGTACTTC
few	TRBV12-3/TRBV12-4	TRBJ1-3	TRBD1	CASSRGTAGISGNTIYF	TGTGCCAGCAGCCGAGGGACAGCCGGTATCTCTGGAAACACCATATATTTT
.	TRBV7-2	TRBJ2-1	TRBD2	CASSTTSGGVNEQFF	TGTGCCAGCAGCACGACTAGCGGGGGGGTCAATGAGCAGTTCTTC
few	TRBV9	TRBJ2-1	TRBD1	CASSGRQGAYNEQFF	TGTGCCAGCAGCGGAAGACAGGGGGCGTACAATGAGCAGTTCTTC
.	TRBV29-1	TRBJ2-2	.	CSVDAREELFF	TGCAGCGTTGACGCGCGAGAGGAGCTGTTTTTT
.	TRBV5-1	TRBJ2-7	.	CASSPARIWGEQYF	TGCGCCAGCAGCCCAGCTAGGATTTGGGGGGAGCAGTACTTC
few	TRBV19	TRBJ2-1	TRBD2	CASSITGAGDNEQFF	TGTGCCAGTAGTATAACCGGAGCGGGGGACAATGAGCAGTTCTTC
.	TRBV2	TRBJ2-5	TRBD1	CASRAGTGSQETQYF	TGTGCCAGCAGAGCCGGGACAGGATCTCAAGAGACCCAGTACTTC